This TCR beta chain was recorded in a study of T-cell reconstitution after alpha-beta-depleted transplantation in children. Library preparation (for TCRbeta) was performed with unique molecular identifiers. TCRdb independently ran MiXCR on the PCR reads; one entry per CDR3 protein. The sample includes some 43,000 distinct CDR3 sequences, around 9.2% seen only once; the top ten take 25% to 30%. Findings and limits, study-wide: Approximately two months post-transplant, alpha-beta T cells reportedly originated from several hundred expanded graft clones.

This clonotype was recorded at least ten times. Its specificity is unknown. CDR3 length equals 15 residues. Trimming cost V 0 bases and J 0 bases; bases outside gene matches: 1. Germline CDR1 is LNHDA and CDR2 is SQIVND (reference sequence). This TCR was sampled from a male patient aged 2-15 years who had a stem cell transplant for chronic granulomatous disease, so the T cells may come from the graft donor. The material was PBMCs, mostly from graft donor cells, obtained 60 days after TCRalphabeta/CD19-depleted stem cell transplant. The rearrangement joins TRBV19 to TRBJ2-7; 8 bases align to TRBD2. The CDR3 nucleotides are TGTGCCAGTAGTATAGATGCGGGAGGCTCCTACGAGCAGTACTTC. It translates to CASSIDAGGSYEQYF.